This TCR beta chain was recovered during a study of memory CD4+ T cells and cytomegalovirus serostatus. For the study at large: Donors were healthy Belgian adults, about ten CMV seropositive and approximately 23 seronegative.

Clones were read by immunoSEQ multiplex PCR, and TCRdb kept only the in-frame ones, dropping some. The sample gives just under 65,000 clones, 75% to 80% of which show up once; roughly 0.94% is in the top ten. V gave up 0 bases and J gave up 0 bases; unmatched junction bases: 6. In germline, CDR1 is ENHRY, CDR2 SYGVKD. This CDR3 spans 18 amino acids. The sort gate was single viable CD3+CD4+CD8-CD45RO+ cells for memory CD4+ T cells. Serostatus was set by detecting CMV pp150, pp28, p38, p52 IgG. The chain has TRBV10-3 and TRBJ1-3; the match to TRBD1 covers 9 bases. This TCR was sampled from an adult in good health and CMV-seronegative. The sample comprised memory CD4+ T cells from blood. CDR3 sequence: CAISESPGTGSSGNTIYF. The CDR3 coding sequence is TGTGCCATCAGTGAGTCTCCCGGGACAGGGAGCTCTGGAAACACCATATATTTT.